These T cell receptor beta chains were read from a single sample in a study of technical replicates of blood from a handful of donors. TCRdb keeps only in-frame clones here, not all; method: immunoSEQ multiplex PCR. The sample shows approximately 100,000 clones, approximately 95% of them seen only once. Specimen: T cells isolated from PBMCs. All receptors derive from a human donor in good health. CDR3s include the opening cysteine and the closing phenylalanine or tryptophan. A D gene is named only where the DNA matches it firmly. Size is stated for part of the rows, as once, few or many counts, or as a class when the clone is expanded.

>TRBJ1-1|NA|TRBD1|15|TRBV6-6
CASSSFGGQASEAFF
TGTGCCAGCAGTTCCTTTGGGGGACAGGCCTCTGAAGCTTTCTTT
>TRBJ1-2|NA|NA|14|TRBV19
CASSPRRGNYGYTF
TGTGCCAGTAGTCCCCGTCGAGGGAACTATGGCTACACCTTC
>TRBJ1-3|NA|TRBD1|14|TRBV5-6
CASSLRQGENTIYF
TGTGCCAGCAGCTTGCGACAGGGGGAAAACACCATATATTTT
>TRBJ1-2|NA|NA|17|TRBV4-2
CASSPSLVRGADYGYTF
TGTGCCAGCAGCCCCTCGTTGGTGCGGGGTGCGGACTATGGCTACACCTTC
>TRBJ1-4|NA|TRBD1|13|TRBV7-9
CASSSRDSEKLFF
TGTGCCAGCAGCTCCCGGGACAGTGAAAAACTGTTTTTT
>TRBJ1-1|NA|TRBD1|15|TRBV5-1
CASSLGATGGAEAFF
TGCGCCAGCAGCTTGGGAGCGACAGGGGGCGCTGAAGCTTTCTTT
>TRBJ2-3|NA|NA|15|TRBV19
CASSDAGTLSDTQYF
TGTGCCAGTAGTGACGCGGGGACTTTGTCGGATACGCAGTATTTT
>TRBJ2-1|NA|TRBD1|15|TRBV4-1
CASSQGQGALNEQFF
TGCGCCAGCAGCCAAGGACAGGGGGCGCTTAATGAGCAGTTCTTC
>TRBJ2-5|NA|NA|16|TRBV21-1
CASSKVQGPSLETQYF
TGTGCCAGCAGCAAAGTGCAGGGCCCTTCCCTCGAGACCCAGTACTTC
>TRBJ2-5|NA|NA|13|TRBV10-1
CASKGGKPETQYF
TGCGCCAGCAAAGGAGGGAAACCGGAGACCCAGTACTTC
>TRBJ1-5|NA|TRBD1|15|TRBV19
CASREGTGGSQPQHF
TGTGCCAGTAGAGAAGGGACAGGGGGCAGTCAGCCCCAGCATTTT
>TRBJ2-2|NA|NA|15|TRBV4-1
CASSQDPGETGELFF
TGCGCCAGCAGCCAAGATCCCGGAGAGACCGGGGAGCTGTTTTTT
>TRBJ2-7|NA|TRBD1|14|TRBV28
CASSSGQGAYEQYF
TGTGCCAGCAGTTCGGGACAGGGGGCTTACGAGCAGTACTTC
>TRBJ1-5|NA|NA|14|TRBV6-1
CASGKGRSDQPQHF
TGTGCCAGCGGTAAAGGCAGGTCAGATCAGCCCCAGCATTTT
>TRBJ2-2|NA|NA|13|TRBV29-1
CSVGVAVTGELFF
TGCAGCGTCGGAGTGGCAGTAACCGGGGAGCTGTTTTTT
>TRBJ2-2|NA|TRBD2|16|TRBV5-1
CASRIRAGENTGELFF
TGCGCCAGCCGCATTAGGGCGGGAGAAAACACCGGGGAGCTGTTTTTT
>TRBJ2-3|NA|TRBD2|16|TRBV19
CASSVLAGWSTDTQYF
TGTGCCAGTAGTGTTTTAGCGGGGTGGAGCACAGATACGCAGTATTTT
>TRBJ1-1|NA|TRBD1|14|TRBV6-1
CASSPGQGYTEAFF
TGTGCCAGCAGCCCGGGACAGGGCTACACTGAAGCTTTCTTT
>TRBJ1-1|few|NA|15|TRBV29-1
CSVVYKGHPPTEAFF
TGCAGCGTTGTTTATAAGGGACATCCACCCACTGAAGCTTTCTTT
>TRBJ2-1|NA|TRBD2|14|TRBV6-1
CASGSGGSYNEQFF
TGTGCCTCCGGTAGCGGGGGGAGTTACAATGAGCAGTTCTTC
>TRBJ1-3|NA|NA|12|TRBV11-3
CATSDLGNTIYF
TGTGCCACCTCCGACTTGGGAAACACCATATATTTT
>TRBJ2-5|NA|NA|14|TRBV7-9
CASSLSPTQETQYF
TGTGCCAGCAGCTTATCGCCAACTCAAGAGACCCAGTACTTC
>TRBJ2-5|once|NA|12|TRBV7-9
CASSKPAETQYF
TGTGCCAGCAGCAAGCCAGCGGAGACCCAGTACTTC
>TRBJ2-5|NA|TRBD2|14|TRBV2
CASSALAVQETQYF
TGTGCCAGCAGTGCACTAGCGGTTCAAGAGACCCAGTACTTC
>TRBJ2-1|NA|TRBD2|14|TRBV5-4
CASTPGLAGSKQFF
TGTGCCAGCACCCCGGGACTAGCGGGAAGTAAGCAGTTCTTC
>TRBJ2-2|NA|TRBD2|16|TRBV9
CASSVGLAGHTGELFF
TGTGCCAGCAGCGTAGGGCTAGCGGGCCACACCGGGGAGCTGTTTTTT
>TRBJ2-2|NA|NA|14|TRBV5-1
CASSLVANTGELFF
TGCGCCAGCAGCTTGGTCGCGAACACCGGGGAGCTGTTTTTT
>TRBJ1-3|NA|NA|16|TRBV4-1
CASSQPDREAGNTIYF
TGCGCCAGCAGCCAACCTGACCGGGAAGCTGGAAACACCATATATTTT
>TRBJ1-1|few|TRBD1|14|TRBV28
CASSLHRGNTEAFF
TGTGCCAGCAGTTTACACAGGGGGAACACTGAAGCTTTCTTT
>TRBJ1-1|NA|TRBD1|14|TRBV28
CASSSTGAATEAFF
TGTGCCAGCAGCTCGACAGGGGCGGCCACTGAAGCTTTCTTT
>TRBJ2-7|NA|TRBD1|14|TRBV30
CAWSTGASSYEQYF
TGTGCCTGGAGTACAGGGGCGAGCTCCTACGAGCAGTACTTC
>TRBJ2-1|NA|TRBD2|17|TRBV6-1
CASSVARGRRSYNEQFF
TGTGCCAGCAGTGTAGCGCGGGGGAGACGCTCCTACAATGAGCAGTTCTTC
>TRBJ1-5|NA|NA|14|TRBV28
CASSLGSGNQPQHF
TGTGCCAGCAGTTTAGGGTCGGGGAATCAGCCCCAGCATTTT
>TRBJ2-5|NA|TRBD1|15|TRBV11-2
CASSLETGGLETQYF
TGTGCCAGCAGCTTAGAGACAGGGGGATTGGAGACCCAGTACTTC
>TRBJ2-2|NA|NA|14|TRBV7-9
CASRFSQGGGELFF
TGTGCCAGCAGATTTAGTCAGGGCGGCGGGGAGCTGTTTTTT
>TRBJ2-1|NA|NA|13|TRBV7-3
CASSLWRDNEQFF
TGTGCCAGCAGCTTATGGAGAGACAATGAGCAGTTCTTC
>TRBJ1-2|NA|NA|16|TRBV4-2
CASSQVPPGVNYGYTF
TGTGCCAGCAGCCAAGTCCCTCCAGGGGTAAACTATGGCTACACCTTC
>TRBJ2-1|NA|TRBD2|16|TRBV19
CASSVPRLAGYNEQFF
TGTGCCAGTAGTGTTCCGAGACTAGCGGGATACAATGAGCAGTTCTTC
>TRBJ1-1|NA|TRBD1|12|TRBV7-9
CASSYGQGGTFF
TGTGCCAGCAGCTATGGACAGGGTGGGACTTTCTTT
>TRBJ2-7|NA|TRBD2|14|TRBV19
CASRLAGVDGEQYF
TGTGCCAGTAGACTAGCGGGAGTCGATGGCGAGCAGTACTTC
>TRBJ2-7|NA|NA|15|TRBV2
CASKWGGQGRDEQYF
TGTGCCAGCAAGTGGGGAGGGCAGGGGCGGGACGAGCAGTACTTC
>TRBJ2-1|NA|TRBD1|15|TRBV30
CAWSGQSTGRNEQFF
TGTGCCTGGAGTGGACAATCGACAGGGCGCAATGAGCAGTTCTTC
>TRBJ1-6|NA|TRBD1|15|TRBV30
CAWSRGQGRNSPLHF
TGTGCCTGGAGTCGGGGACAGGGTCGTAATTCACCCCTCCACTTT
>TRBJ1-2|NA|NA|12|TRBV15
CATSGQGEGYTF
TGTGCCACCAGCGGTCAGGGTGAAGGCTACACCTTC
>TRBJ1-2|NA|TRBD1|15|TRBV28
CASSSGQGADYGYTF
TGTGCCAGCAGTTCAGGGCAGGGGGCTGACTATGGCTACACCTTC
>TRBJ1-6|NA|NA|18|TRBV7-8
CASSLGRTGSSYNSPLHF
TGTGCCAGCAGCTTAGGAAGAACTGGGAGCTCCTATAATTCACCCCTCCACTTT
>TRBJ2-5|NA|NA|11|TRBV20-1
CSTLREETQYF
TGCAGTACCCTCAGGGAAGAGACCCAGTACTTC
>TRBJ2-1|NA|NA|14|TRBV2
CASGRGDYGNEQFF
TGTGCCAGCGGGAGGGGGGATTATGGGAATGAGCAGTTCTTC
>TRBJ2-5|NA|TRBD2|15|TRBV7-7
CASSLVRSGKETQYF
TGTGCCAGCAGCTTAGTCCGTAGCGGGAAAGAGACCCAGTACTTC
>TRBJ2-5|NA|NA|14|TRBV5-1
CASSLAEGYETQYF
TGCGCCAGCAGCTTGGCGGAGGGGTATGAGACCCAGTACTTC
>TRBJ2-5|NA|NA|18|TRBV7-9
CASSLISLVWTAQETQYF
TGTGCCAGCAGCTTAATCTCCCTGGTATGGACAGCCCAAGAGACCCAGTACTTC
>TRBJ2-1|NA|TRBD1|15|TRBV11-3
CASSLTGQGYNEQFF
TGTGCCAGCAGCTTAACCGGACAGGGCTACAATGAGCAGTTCTTC
>TRBJ1-6|NA|TRBD1|14|TRBV6-1
CASRGTGLSSPLHF
TGTGCCAGCAGAGGGACAGGGTTGAGTTCACCCCTCCACTTT
>TRBJ1-1|NA|NA|17|TRBV5-1
CASSLGVQGPLATEAFF
TGCGCCAGCAGCTTGGGGGTCCAGGGGCCCTTGGCCACTGAAGCTTTCTTT
>TRBJ1-1|NA|NA|13|TRBV5-1
CASSWEEDTEAFF
TGCGCCAGCAGCTGGGAGGAGGACACTGAAGCTTTCTTT
>TRBJ2-4|NA|NA|14|TRBV4-1
CASSQGRTVDIQYF
TGCGCCAGCAGCCAAGGGCGGACAGTTGACATTCAGTACTTC
>TRBJ2-1|NA|NA|15|TRBV5-4
CASSSVAANYNEQFF
TGTGCCAGCAGCTCCGTAGCGGCCAATTACAATGAGCAGTTCTTC
>TRBJ2-1|NA|NA|16|TRBV5-1
CASSPAAGSVFNEQFF
TGCGCCAGCAGCCCCGCTGCGGGCTCCGTCTTTAATGAGCAGTTCTTC
>TRBJ2-3|NA|NA|15|TRBV5-4
CASSLGGASTDTQYF
TGTGCCAGCAGCTTGGGCGGTGCTAGCACAGATACGCAGTATTTT
>TRBJ2-5|NA|TRBD1|15|TRBV5-5
CASSFGTDDRETQYF
TGTGCCAGCAGCTTTGGGACAGACGATAGGGAGACCCAGTACTTC